The T cell receptor (beta chain) under discussion was sequenced for a study of blood T cell repertoires in COVID-19. Study-level background: The United States, Italy and Spain were the sources of the acute and convalescent COVID-19 samples. T cells, B-cell-depleted T cells, or PBMCs supplied cDNA or gDNA.

Only one count was recorded for this clone. CDR1 is LNHNV and CDR2 is YYDKDF in the germline V gene (reference sequence). V shed 0 bases and J 4 bases; nucleotides not matched to a gene: 17. This CDR3 region has 21 residues. Original processing methods: Scientists estimated how many nucleated cells there were by amplifying reference gene primers. Produced via immunoSEQ multiplex PCR; TCRdb's table is partial and in-frame only. V and J calls and clone size are as listed in that table; D and trimming were resolved from the DNA. The data hold 150,000 to 200,000 clones, with roughly 86% observed a single time.

The clonotype was recovered from a woman aged 45-65 years with acute or convalescent COVID-19. Sequencing was carried out using peripheral blood. This rearrangement joins TRBV15 to TRBJ2-1, with 11 nucleotides matching TRBD2. CDR3 amino acids: CATSRDLNFFISGRDYNEQFF. In DNA, the CDR3 is TGTGCCACCAGCAGAGACTTAAACTTTTTTATTAGCGGGAGGGATTACAATGAGCAGTTCTTC.